This TCR beta chain was sequenced during a study of identifying expanded T cells in peripheral blood (dated by TCRdb to the late 2010s). About the study as a whole: Separate aliquots of the same genomic DNA pool were sequenced to produce technical replicates, and four replicates were compared in pairs.

V loses 2 bases at its end and J loses 4 bases; junction bases beyond the gene matches: 5. The germline V gene encodes CDR1 MDHEN and CDR2 SYDVKM. From the cysteine up to the phenylalanine, the CDR3 has a length of 16 residues. The entry retains the CDR3 DNA only, 48 bases that are in frame from base 1. The immunoSEQ Assay, which relies on bias-controlled multiplex PCR amplification of genomic DNA, was used to profile TCRbeta CDR3 regions. The study's own analysis went as follows. The absolute abundance of each unique TCRbeta CDR3 region was quantified after sequences were collapsed and filtered. Differential abundance was tested with two models: a binomial (Fisher-equivalent) model and a beta-binomial model that adds time-dependent variance fitted from healthy donors. Clones with fewer than 5 combined templates were removed, and a clone was called differentially abundant if the clone's Benjamini-Hochberg FDR was below 0.01. Beta-binomial variance was modeled as a function of total template count across the two samples using the form v = (b*log(k)+a)^2. TCRdb holds this immuneACCESS table with in-frame rearrangements only. Some clones are missing; in checked studies, unresolved V genes explain under half, and the rest has no known cause. Clone size and V and J calls were adopted from that table, with D and trimming inferred from the DNA. This sample is represented by about 81,000 clones; roughly 84% of them were singletons. The top ten constitute less than 20% of the sample.

On this clone itself: Its antigen is not yet known. No base-level quality is on record; no much larger clone is a single base apart.

Beyond this particular receptor, the publication reports: Across all healthy-donor time intervals, the beta-binomial model significantly cut both the number of clones called differentially abundant and the false-positive rate. The authors expected that biological variance in healthy repertoires might rise further over much longer intervals, such as months to years. The binomial model flagged around 1.1 differentially abundant clones between technical replicates, compared with about 17 over two weeks and 19 to 20 over about four weeks. Variance in clone template counts between two-week samples significantly increased with total template count across all healthy donors.

During the collection period, no immune events, such as infections, were documented for the healthy donors. To calibrate time-dependent variance in a beta-binomial model of T-cell clone differential abundance, blood repertoires from healthy donors were used as a training cohort. The training cohort comprised some 10 healthy donors, 3 female and 7 male. The donors were between about 25 and 70 years old, with an average age of approximately 46 years. Whole blood from each healthy donor was obtained from a commercial supplier and was collected at three time points around 2 weeks apart. Genomic DNA was extracted from unsorted whole blood for immunosequencing.

Sequencing used blood. The sequence is built from TRBV28 and TRBJ2-2, with 9 junctional bases fitting TRBD2. This receptor was taken from a person aged 18 to 75 in good health. The nucleotide sequence reads TGTGCCAGCAGTTTAGTCCTAGCGGGACCCACCGGGGAGCTGTTTTTT. The encoded protein is CASSLVLAGPTGELFF.